This T cell receptor beta chain was captured by sequencing in a study of fetal regulatory T cell absence and autoimmunity. In the case of this clone: The target antigen is unknown.

The junction had 1 base not matched to a gene; V was cut back by 2 bases and J by 0 bases. This CDR3 has 14 amino acids. Germline V gene lookup returns CDR1 ENHRY and CDR2 SYGVKD. Study conclusions and caveats: Some top pancreas TCR clones were over 100-fold enriched versus cord blood.

Sequencing was at survey level. Using immunoSEQ multiplex PCR, the repertoire was profiled, and TCRdb retains in-frame clones only, with some absent. The repertoire holds 85,000 to 100,000 clones, with around 72% as singletons. Material for sequencing was pancreas tissue. The receptor was isolated from a male donor with IPEX syndrome. V usage is TRBV10-3 and J usage is TRBJ2-7, with 7 bases fitting TRBD2. The CDR3 sequence: CAISEGTNSYEQYF. The CDR3 DNA reads as TGTGCCATCAGTGAGGGGACTAACTCCTACGAGCAGTACTTC.